The T cell receptor beta chain described here comes from a study of cytomegalovirus exposure and HLA in healthy donors. Study-wide findings and caveats: Cytomegalovirus association was listed for around 170 TCR beta chains. Usually a TCR sequence was rare, but some public TCRs were found in many donors.

Researchers ran the PCR with 60 Vbeta and 13 Jbeta primers. The assay was immunoSEQ multiplex PCR, and TCRdb's table has in-frame clones only and misses some. This table holds over 150,000 clones, about 80% found once. CDR1 is MDHEN and CDR2 is SYDVKM in the germline V gene. V shed 5 bases and J 4 bases; nucleotides not matched to a gene: 8. The CDR3 consists of 15 residues. Remarks on this clone: The antigen is undetermined.

Sequences were obtained from PBMCs. The chain combines TRBV28 with TRBJ1-2; 9 bases are a match to TRBD1. This TCR was sampled from a woman in her forties or fifties in good health and CMV-seropositive. In nucleotides, the CDR3 is TGTGCCAGCAGTCCGAGACAGGGGGAAAGCTATGGCTACACCTTC. Its translation: CASSPRQGESYGYTF.